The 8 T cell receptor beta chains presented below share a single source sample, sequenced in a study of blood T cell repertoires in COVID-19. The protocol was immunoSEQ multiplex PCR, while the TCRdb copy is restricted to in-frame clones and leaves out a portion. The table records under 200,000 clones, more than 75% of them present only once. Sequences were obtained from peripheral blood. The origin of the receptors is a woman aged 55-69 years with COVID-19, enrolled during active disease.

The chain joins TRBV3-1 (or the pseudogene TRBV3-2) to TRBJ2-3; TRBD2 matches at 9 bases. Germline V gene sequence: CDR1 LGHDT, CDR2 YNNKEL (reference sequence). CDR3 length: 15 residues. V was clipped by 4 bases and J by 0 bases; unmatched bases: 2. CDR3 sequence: CASSPTSGSTDTQYF. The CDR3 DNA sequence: TGTGCCAGCAGCCCGACTAGCGGTAGCACAGATACGCAGTATTTT.

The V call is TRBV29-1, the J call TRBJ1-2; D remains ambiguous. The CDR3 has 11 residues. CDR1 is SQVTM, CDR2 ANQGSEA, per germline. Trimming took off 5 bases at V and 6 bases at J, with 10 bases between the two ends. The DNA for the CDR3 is TGCAGCGTTTCGATCGGAGATGGCTACACCTTC. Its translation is CSVSIGDGYTF.

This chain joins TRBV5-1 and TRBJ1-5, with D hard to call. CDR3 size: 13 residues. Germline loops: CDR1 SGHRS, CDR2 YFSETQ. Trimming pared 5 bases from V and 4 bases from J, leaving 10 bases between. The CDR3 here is CASSIAGNQPQHF. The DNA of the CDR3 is TGCGCCAGCAGTATAGCGGGGAATCAGCCCCAGCATTTT.

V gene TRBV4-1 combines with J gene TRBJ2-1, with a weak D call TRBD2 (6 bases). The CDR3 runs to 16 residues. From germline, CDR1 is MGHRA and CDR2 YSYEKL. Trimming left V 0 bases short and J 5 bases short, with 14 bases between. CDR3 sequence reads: CASSQEGEVRDNEQFF. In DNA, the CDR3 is TGCGCCAGCAGCCAAGAGGGGGAGGTCCGTGACAATGAGCAGTTCTTC.

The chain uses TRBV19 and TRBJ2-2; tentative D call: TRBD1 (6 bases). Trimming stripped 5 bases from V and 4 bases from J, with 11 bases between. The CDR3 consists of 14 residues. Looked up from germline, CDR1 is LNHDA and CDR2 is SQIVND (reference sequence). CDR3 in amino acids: CASSGGVGTGELFF. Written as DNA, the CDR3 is TGTGCCAGTAGTGGGGGCGTAGGCACCGGGGAGCTGTTTTTT.

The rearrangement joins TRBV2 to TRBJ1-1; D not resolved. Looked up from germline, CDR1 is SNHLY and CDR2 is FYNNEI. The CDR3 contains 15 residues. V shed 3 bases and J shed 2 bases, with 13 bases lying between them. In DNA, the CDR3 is TGTGCCAGCAGTGAGCGGGATCTGGGAAACACTGAAGCTTTCTTT. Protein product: CASSERDLGNTEAFF.

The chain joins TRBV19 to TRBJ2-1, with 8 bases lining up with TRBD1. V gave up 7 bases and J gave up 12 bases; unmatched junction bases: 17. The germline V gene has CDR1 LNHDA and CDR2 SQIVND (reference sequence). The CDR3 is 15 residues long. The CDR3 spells CASTPPGQGWMAQFF. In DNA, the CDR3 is TGTGCCAGTACCCCCCCTGGACAGGGATGGATGGCGCAGTTCTTC.

CDR3 region: CASSSGTEGTF. The CDR3 nucleotides read TGTGCCAGTAGTTCCGGGACTGAGGGGACCTTC. The V and J genes are TRBV19 and TRBJ1-2; tentative D call: TRBD1 (5 bases). This CDR3 comprises 11 residues. The germline CDR1 and CDR2 sequences are LNHDA and SQIVND (reference sequence). V was shortened by 5 bases and J by 14 bases, with 15 bases between the two germline ends.